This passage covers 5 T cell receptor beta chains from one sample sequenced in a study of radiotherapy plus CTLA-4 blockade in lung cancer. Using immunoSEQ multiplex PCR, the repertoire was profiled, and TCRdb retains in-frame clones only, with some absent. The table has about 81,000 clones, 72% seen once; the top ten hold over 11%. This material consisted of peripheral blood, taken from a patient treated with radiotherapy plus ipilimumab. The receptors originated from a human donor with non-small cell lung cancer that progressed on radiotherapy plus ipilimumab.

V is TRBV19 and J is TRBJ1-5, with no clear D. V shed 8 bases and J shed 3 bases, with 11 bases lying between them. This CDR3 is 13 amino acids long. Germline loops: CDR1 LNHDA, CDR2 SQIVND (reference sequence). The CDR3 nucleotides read TGTGCCAGTCATTCTTTGAACAATCAGCCCCAGCATTTT. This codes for CASHSLNNQPQHF.

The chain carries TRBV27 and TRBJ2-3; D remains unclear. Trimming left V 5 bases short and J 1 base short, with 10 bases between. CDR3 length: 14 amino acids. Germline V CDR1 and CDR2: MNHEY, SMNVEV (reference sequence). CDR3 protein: CASSIRWGTDTQYF. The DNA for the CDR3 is TGTGCCAGCAGTATCCGTTGGGGCACAGATACGCAGTATTTT.

In DNA form, the CDR3 reads TGTGCCAGCAGCTTGGCCGGGACCGAAGAGACCCAGTACTTC. This translates into CASSLAGTEETQYF. V is TRBV5-4 and J is TRBJ2-5; the D gene could be TRBD1 or TRBD2 (5 bases each). In germline, CDR1 is SGHNT, CDR2 YYREEE (reference sequence). The CDR3 runs to 14 residues. Trimming took 0 bases from V and 3 from J, leaving 9 bases between them.

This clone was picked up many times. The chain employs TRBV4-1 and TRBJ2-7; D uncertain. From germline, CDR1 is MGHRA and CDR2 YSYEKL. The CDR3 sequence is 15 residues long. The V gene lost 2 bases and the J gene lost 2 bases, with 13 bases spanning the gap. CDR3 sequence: CASSQITAGTYEQYF. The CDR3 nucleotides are TGCGCCAGCAGCCAAATTACGGCCGGAACCTACGAGCAGTACTTC.

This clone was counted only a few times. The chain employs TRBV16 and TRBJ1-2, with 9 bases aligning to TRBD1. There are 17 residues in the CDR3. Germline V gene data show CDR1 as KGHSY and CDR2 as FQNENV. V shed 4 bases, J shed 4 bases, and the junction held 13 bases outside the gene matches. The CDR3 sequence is CASSPGGQGFFGYGYTF. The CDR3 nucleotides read TGTGCCAGCAGCCCAGGGGGACAGGGATTCTTCGGCTATGGCTACACCTTC. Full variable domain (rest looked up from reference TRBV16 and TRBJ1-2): GEEVAQTPKHLVRGEGQKAKLYCAPIKGHSYVFWYQQVLKNEFKFLISFQNENVFDETGMPKERFSAKCLPNSPCSLEIQATKLEDSAVYFCASSPGGQGFFGYGYTFGSGTRLTVV.